This is a list of T cell receptor beta chains from one sample in a study of blood T cell repertoires in COVID-19. TCRdb's table, derived via immunoSEQ multiplex PCR, lists solely in-frame clones and lacks some. The data contain approximately 180,000 clones, more than 75% of them seen just once; the ten biggest clones take up about 20%. Specimen: peripheral blood. The source of these receptors is a person between 65 and 79 years old with COVID-19, enrolled during active disease. Both conserved end residues are part of each CDR3. The D gene is left open where the match is weak. Clone size is not always given. Where it is, it says once, few, many or a class for expanded clones.

v_call,clone_size,d_call,j_call,cdr3_nt,cdr3_aa
TRBV3-1/TRBV3-2,-,TRBD2,TRBJ2-5,TGTGCCAGCAGCCAGAGGGGGACTAGCGGGGGTCAAGAGACCCAGTACTTC,CASSQRGTSGGQETQYF
TRBV6-2/TRBV6-3,-,-,TRBJ1-2,TGTGCCAGCACCCCCTCGAGGGGGGGCGCTGATATTAAGAGCTACACCTTC,CASTPSRGGADIKSYTF
TRBV28,-,TRBD1,TRBJ2-7,TGTGCCAGCAGTTCCCCCGGGACAGGGGCCGTCGAGCAGTACTTC,CASSSPGTGAVEQYF
TRBV5-4,-,TRBD2,TRBJ2-7,TGTGCCAGCAGCTCCGAGACTAGCGGGAGAAACGAGCAGTACTTC,CASSSETSGRNEQYF
TRBV5-8,few,-,TRBJ1-6,TGTGCCAGCAGCTTGAATTTTGCGACTCTCCGGGATTCACCCCTCCACTTT,CASSLNFATLRDSPLHF
TRBV7-9,-,TRBD2,TRBJ2-5,TGTGCCAGCAGCCGAACTAGCGGGGTCCCGAGGAGGGAGACCCAGTACTTC,CASSRTSGVPRRETQYF
TRBV5-1,-,-,TRBJ1-6,TGCGCCAGCAGCACCTCGGGGGTAGGTAATTCACCCCTCCACTTT,CASSTSGVGNSPLHF
TRBV30,-,-,TRBJ1-6,TGTGCCGGGGGGAGGCTTCATTCACCCCTCCACTTT,CAGGRLHSPLHF
TRBV27,-,TRBD1,TRBJ1-5,TGTGCCAGCAGCCAGGACAGGGGGATCAATCAGCCCCAGCATTTT,CASSQDRGINQPQHF
TRBV10-3,-,-,TRBJ2-7,TGTGCCATCAGTGAGTCCCAGCGTCTCTACGAGCAGTACTTC,CAISESQRLYEQYF
TRBV5-5,-,-,TRBJ1-2,TGTGCCAGCAGCGTGCCCGGGATCTATGGCTACACCTTC,CASSVPGIYGYTF
TRBV2,-,TRBD1,TRBJ1-4,TGTGCCAGCAGAGGGACAGTTAATAATGAAAAACTGTTTTTT,CASRGTVNNEKLFF
TRBV7-8,-,-,TRBJ2-2,TGTGCCAGCAGCCGACAACTGAACACCGGGGAGCTGTTTTTT,CASSRQLNTGELFF
TRBV7-9,-,-,TRBJ1-6,TGTGCCAGCAGCTTGAACTTTGGAGGGCACAGCTCCTATAATTCACCCCTCCACTTT,CASSLNFGGHSSYNSPLHF
TRBV5-1,-,TRBD1,TRBJ2-5,TGCGCCAGCAGCATGGGACAGGGGAAACAAGAGACCCAGTACTTC,CASSMGQGKQETQYF
TRBV5-6,-,TRBD2,TRBJ2-7,TGTGCCAGCAGCTTGGAGGCGGCTAGCGGGAGGTGGACCTACGAGCAGTACTTC,CASSLEAASGRWTYEQYF
TRBV19,few,-,TRBJ2-7,TGTGCCAGTAGCCCCGACACCTCCTACGAGCAGTACTTC,CASSPDTSYEQYF
TRBV5-3,-,TRBD2,TRBJ2-2,TGTGCCAGAAGCTTTGGACTAGCGGAACGAAGAAACACCGGGGAGCTGTTTTTT,CARSFGLAERRNTGELFF
TRBV29-1,-,-,TRBJ1-1,TGCAGCGTTTCTCTTTTGGGCAGGGGAAACACTGAAGCTTTCTTT,CSVSLLGRGNTEAFF
TRBV6-6,-,-,TRBJ2-1,TGTGCCAGCAGTTACGGAGCGGCCCTGGGGGAGCAGTTCTTC,CASSYGAALGEQFF
TRBV11-2,-,-,TRBJ2-5,TGTGCCAGCAGCTCCCCGGGGGTCCACCCACAAGAGACCCAGTACTTC,CASSSPGVHPQETQYF